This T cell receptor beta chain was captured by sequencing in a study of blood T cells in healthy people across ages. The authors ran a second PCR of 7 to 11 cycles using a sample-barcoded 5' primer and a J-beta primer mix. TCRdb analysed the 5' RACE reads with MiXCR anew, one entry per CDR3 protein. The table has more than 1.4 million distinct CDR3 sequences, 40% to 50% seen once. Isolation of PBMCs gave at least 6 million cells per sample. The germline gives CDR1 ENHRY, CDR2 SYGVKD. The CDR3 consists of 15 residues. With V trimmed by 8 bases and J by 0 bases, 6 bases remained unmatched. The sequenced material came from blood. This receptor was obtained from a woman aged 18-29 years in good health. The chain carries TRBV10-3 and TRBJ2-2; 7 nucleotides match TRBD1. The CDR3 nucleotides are TGTGCCATCCTTGACAGGGCCTCGAACACCGGGGAGCTGTTTTTT. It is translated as CAILDRASNTGELFF.